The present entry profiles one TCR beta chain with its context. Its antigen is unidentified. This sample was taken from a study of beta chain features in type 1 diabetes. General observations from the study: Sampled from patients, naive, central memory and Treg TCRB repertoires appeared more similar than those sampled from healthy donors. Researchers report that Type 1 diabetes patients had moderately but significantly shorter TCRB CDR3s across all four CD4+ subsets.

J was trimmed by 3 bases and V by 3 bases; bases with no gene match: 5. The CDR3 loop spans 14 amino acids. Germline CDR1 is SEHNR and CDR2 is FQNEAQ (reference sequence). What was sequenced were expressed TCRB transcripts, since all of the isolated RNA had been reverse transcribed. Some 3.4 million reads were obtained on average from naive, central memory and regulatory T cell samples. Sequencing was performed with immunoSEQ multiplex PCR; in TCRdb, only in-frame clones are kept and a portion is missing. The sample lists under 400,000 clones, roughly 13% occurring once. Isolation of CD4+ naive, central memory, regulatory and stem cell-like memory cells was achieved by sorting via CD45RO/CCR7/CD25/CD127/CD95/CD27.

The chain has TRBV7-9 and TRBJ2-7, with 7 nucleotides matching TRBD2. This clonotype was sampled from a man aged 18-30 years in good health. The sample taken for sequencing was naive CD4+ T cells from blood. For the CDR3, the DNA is TGTGCCAGCAGCTTGGGCGGGAGTAACTACGAGCAGTACTTC. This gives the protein CASSLGGSNYEQYF.